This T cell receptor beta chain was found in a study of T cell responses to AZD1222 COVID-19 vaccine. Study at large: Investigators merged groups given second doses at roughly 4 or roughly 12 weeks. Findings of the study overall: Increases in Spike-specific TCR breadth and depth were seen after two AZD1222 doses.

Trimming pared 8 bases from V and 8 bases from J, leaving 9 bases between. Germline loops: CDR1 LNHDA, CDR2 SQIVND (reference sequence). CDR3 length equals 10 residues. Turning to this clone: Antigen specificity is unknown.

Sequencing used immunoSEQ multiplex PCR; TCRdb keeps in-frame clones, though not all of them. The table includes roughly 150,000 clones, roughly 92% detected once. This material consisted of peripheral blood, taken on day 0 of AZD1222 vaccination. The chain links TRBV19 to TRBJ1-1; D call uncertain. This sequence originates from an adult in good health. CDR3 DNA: TGTGCCAGTGGGTGGGTCGAAGCTTTCTTT. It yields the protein CASGWVEAFF.